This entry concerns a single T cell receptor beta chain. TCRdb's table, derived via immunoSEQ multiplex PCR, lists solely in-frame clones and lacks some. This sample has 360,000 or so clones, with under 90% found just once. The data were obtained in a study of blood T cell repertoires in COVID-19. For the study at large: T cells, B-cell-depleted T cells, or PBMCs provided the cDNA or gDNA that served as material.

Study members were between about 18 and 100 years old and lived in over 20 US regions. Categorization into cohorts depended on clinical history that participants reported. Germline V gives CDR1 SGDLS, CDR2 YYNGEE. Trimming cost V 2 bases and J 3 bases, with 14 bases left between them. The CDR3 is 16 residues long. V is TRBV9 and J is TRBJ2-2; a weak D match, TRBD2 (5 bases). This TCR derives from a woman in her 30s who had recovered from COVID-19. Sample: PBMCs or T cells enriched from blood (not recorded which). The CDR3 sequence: CASSVDGFGDTGELFF. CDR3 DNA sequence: TGTGCCAGCAGCGTCGACGGGTTCGGGGACACCGGGGAGCTGTTTTTT.